These 10 T cell receptor beta chains came from one sample sequenced in a study of PD-L1 blockade in urothelial cancer. Described time point: pretreatment peripheral blood. The repertoire was sequenced with immunoSEQ multiplex PCR; TCRdb's copy has only in-frame clones and lacks some. The table lists 70,000 or so clones, roughly 90% of them singletons, with 4.5% to 5% in the top ten. Sequencing used PBMCs, obtained around atezolizumab (anti-PD-L1) treatment. The source of these receptors is a man in his 70s with urothelial cancer.

The J gene is TRBJ1-2, the V gene TRBV28, with 9 bases lining up with TRBD1. From germline, CDR1 is MDHEN and CDR2 SYDVKM. The CDR3 is 14 amino acids. V shed 7 bases, J shed 3 bases, and the junction held 6 bases outside the gene matches. The CDR3 here is CASTAGTGYYGYTF. CDR3 DNA: TGTGCCAGCACCGCCGGGACAGGGTACTATGGCTACACCTTC.

This clone was seen only a few times. The J gene is TRBJ1-2, the V gene TRBV5-6; 7 nucleotides line up with TRBD1. V shed 3 bases and J 8 bases; nucleotides not matched to a gene: 7. CDR1 is SGHDT, CDR2 YYEEEE, per germline. The CDR3 has 13 amino acids. Here the CDR3 reads CASSSDRVGGYTF. CDR3 nucleotide sequence: TGTGCCAGCAGCTCAGACAGGGTGGGCGGCTACACCTTC. The variable domain in full, completed from reference TRBV5-6 and TRBJ1-2, reads DAGVTQSPTHLIKTRGQQVTLRCSPKSGHDTVSWYQQALGQGPQFIFQYYEEEERQRGNFPDRFSGHQFPNYSSELNVNALLLGDSALYLCASSSDRVGGYTFGSGTRLTVV.

The genes are TRBV11-2 and TRBJ1-4; D call uncertain. This CDR3 has 15 residues. Trimming stripped 8 bases from V and 8 bases from J, with 21 bases between. In germline, CDR1 is SGHAT, CDR2 FQNNGV. For the CDR3, the DNA is TGTGCCAGCCGCCTCTGGGGAGGGAGGATGGAAAAACTGTTTTTT. Translating it yields CASRLWGGRMEKLFF.

In DNA, the CDR3 is TGCGCCAGCAGGGGGGGGGACATCTACGAGCAGTACTTC. Its translation: CASRGGDIYEQYF. The genes are TRBV10-2 and TRBJ2-7, with D perhaps matching TRBD2 (7 bases). There are 13 residues in the CDR3. Germline CDR1 and CDR2: WSHSY and SAAADI. V dropped 6 bases and J dropped 3 bases, with 12 bases sitting between them.

The V call is TRBV2, the J call TRBJ1-3, with 8 bases aligning to TRBD1. Germline CDR1 SNHLY, CDR2 FYNNEI. This CDR3 is built from 16 residues. V shed 4 bases and J 8 bases; nucleotides not matched to a gene: 13. CDR3 sequence reads: CASSGGTGTGFYTIYF. The DNA of the CDR3 is TGTGCCAGCAGTGGAGGGACCGGGACAGGCTTCTACACCATATATTTT.

The chain uses TRBV7-2 and TRBJ2-1; D gene ambiguous. V was pared by 0 bases and J by 0 bases, with 9 bases between. The length of the CDR3 is 16 residues. Germline values: CDR1 SGHTA, CDR2 FQGNSA. The CDR3 DNA is TGTGCCAGCAGCTTAGCGGGTAGCCTCTCCTACAATGAGCAGTTCTTC. Protein: CASSLAGSLSYNEQFF.

This chain connects TRBV19 to TRBJ1-3, with a weak D call TRBD1 (5 bases). Trimming shortened V by 7 bases and J by 0 bases, and 13 bases separated the two germline ends. CDR3 size: 15 residues. Germline CDR1 LNHDA, CDR2 SQIVND (reference sequence). The CDR3 is CASITGPLSGNTIYF. CDR3 coding DNA: TGTGCCAGTATCACAGGACCTCTCTCTGGAAACACCATATATTTT.

The chain recombines TRBV6-1 with TRBJ2-1; the D gene is possibly TRBD2 (6 bases). Germline CDR1 is MNHNS and CDR2 is SASEGT. V dropped 0 bases and J dropped 1 base, with 7 bases sitting between them. CDR3 size: 15 residues. The CDR3 nucleotides read TGTGCCAGCAGTGAAGCAGGGAGGTCCTACAATGAGCAGTTCTTC. It translates to CASSEAGRSYNEQFF.

The V and J genes are TRBV14 and TRBJ1-2; D uncertain. With 1 base removed from V and 3 bases from J, the gap between germline ends came to 6 bases. The CDR3 is 13 residues long. The germline CDR1 and CDR2 sequences are SGHDN and FVKESK. The CDR3 loop is CASSQATYYGYTF. The CDR3 region has the DNA TGTGCCAGCAGCCAAGCTACCTACTATGGCTACACCTTC.

The chain joins TRBV19 to TRBJ1-4, with D perhaps TRBD1 (5 bases). The CDR3 length is 15 residues. Germline CDR1 LNHDA, CDR2 SQIVND (reference sequence). V lost 4 bases and J 3 bases, leaving 12 bases between the germline ends. The CDR3 DNA sequence: TGTGCCAGTAGTAAACCCCGACAGTCTAATGAAAAACTGTTTTTT. Protein: CASSKPRQSNEKLFF.